This TCR beta chain stems from a study of cytomegalovirus exposure and HLA in healthy donors (dated by TCRdb to about 2017). Regarding the study in general: An earlier analysis of fewer than 750 of the donors reported about 300 Gb of sequence data and 95 million to 130 million unique TCR beta sequences obtained from around 180 million T cells. Roughly 300 gigabases of sequencing data and roughly 80 million unique TCR sequences made up an early release that covered about 640 HLA-typed donors. The genetic ancestry cluster associated with self-reported Caucasian donors included 81% of the roughly 380 genotyped donors. The study aimed to test whether signatures of past pathogen exposure could be identified by cataloging public T cell receptors. The study profiled the T cell repertoires of around 700 subjects by immunosequencing and related them to cytomegalovirus serostatus. In addition to the first cohort of about 650 subjects, a separate validation cohort of 130 or so different subjects was used. High-throughput TCR immunosequencing, statistical association of individual TCRs with disease status, and machine learning were combined to predict cytomegalovirus infection status. A later analysis re-examined previously published TCR beta repertoires from about 700 donors and added high-resolution HLA genotyping to investigate patterns of TCR occurrence. Rather than using new phenotypic data, the later analysis identified candidate immune exposures from TCR beta sequences and from how often those sequences occurred across donors. An earlier analysis of about 620 of the donors applied high-throughput TCR beta sequencing to assess whether each TCR beta V gene segment acted as functional or pseudogenic. Donor age, sex, ethnicity and CMV serostatus were compiled together with the repertoire data. Genome-wide SNP genotypes for about 65% of the 666 donors were used in a later genetic analysis, which treated that subset as a discovery cohort. All discovery cohort repertoires had been generated on a single sequencing platform. HLA typing covered class I and class II loci at four-digit resolution. Typing coverage differed by locus: A, B, C, DRB1 and DQB1 were typed in about 629-640 donors, DQA1 in approximately 520, DPA1 in around 610, and DPB1 in just under 490. Because of strong linkage in the cohort, 5 or 6 DR-DQ haplotypes were treated as single units for association and clustering. Among about 370 genotyped donors of the cohort, an average of approximately 240,000 unique TCR beta nucleotide sequences was sequenced per donor, of which about 18% were non-productive.

Libraries were prepared through the immunoSEQ multiplex PCR assay. A mixture of 60 forward primers for TCR Vbeta segments and 13 reverse primers for TCR Jbeta segments was used in the multiplex PCR. A multiplex PCR assay on genomic DNA amplified the CDR3 region of rearranged TCR beta genes. The Illumina HiSeq System was used to sequence the amplified TCR beta libraries as 87-base-pair reads. The authors processed their data as follows. In a later analysis, roughly 80 million unique TCR beta chains were counted across the roughly 670 repertoires, and roughly 11 million of these chains were shared by at least two donors. A nearest-neighbor algorithm error-corrected the raw reads and collapsed the reads into unique sequences, merging closely related sequences to remove PCR and sequencing errors. V, D and J gene segments were assigned by aligning CDR3 sequences to IMGT reference sequences. For a sequence to be retained, a match of at least six nucleotides was required to both a V gene segment and a J gene segment. A rearrangement counted as productive if the CDR3 had no stop codons and remained in frame with V and J, and every other rearrangement counted as non-productive. CDR3 was defined according to IMGT convention as the region running from the second conserved V-encoded cysteine to the conserved J-encoded phenylalanine. Sequences without an unambiguous match to a single V gene segment were excluded from the earlier analysis of 587 of the donors. An earlier analysis of about 590 of the donors classified V segments as functional when productive rearrangements were above 56.7% and as segregating when the standard deviation between donors was above 5%. A statistical classification framework was developed to diagnose cytomegalovirus status using the catalog of TCR beta chain sequences. A later analysis assigned V and J genes by comparing TCR nucleotide sequences with IMGT/GENE-DB human TR gene sequences. A later analysis assigned CDR3 sequences and most-parsimonious VDJ recombination scenarios with the TCRdist pipeline. A later analysis defined each TCR beta chain by its CDR3 amino acid sequence plus V-gene family, and excluded reads lacking a unique V-gene family. As a way to deal with suspected cross-contamination and a sequencing artifact, a later analysis dropped 450 to 700 nucleotide sequences that were highly shared and had low generation probability. In a later analysis, a clonal expansion index was calculated for each public chain from normalized within-repertoire ranks of inferred template counts. Generation probabilities in a later analysis came from a VDJ recombination model fitted to out-of-frame rearrangements, and those results were checked against IGoR. Hypergeometric tests were used in a later analysis to score TCR-TCR, TCR-HLA and TCR-CMV co-occurrence, with a repertoire-size bias correction applied to the TCR pairs. A later analysis estimated false discovery rates by permuting HLA or CMV assignments 20 times. In a later analysis, co-occurring TCRs were grouped using DBSCAN, and TCRdist sequence similarity was added for clustering within HLA-allele-positive subsets. Repertoires with fewer than 30,000 or more than 120,000 public chains, plus five repertoires with anomalous nucleotide sharing, were excluded from co-occurrence clustering. The clones in this table, taken by TCRdb from immuneACCESS, are in-frame only. Not every clone is retained; where verified, under half of the shortfall comes from an unresolved V gene, and the cause of the rest is unknown. That table supplies the V and J calls and clone size; D and trimming were determined from the DNA. The sample table records about 130,000 clones; about four fifths of these occur just once. 5.3% of the sample is taken by the ten largest.

Points on this clone: This clone's antigen is unknown. Within one base of it there is no much larger clone, and no base qualities were kept.

The cohort comprised 710 or so healthy bone marrow donors. At the time of sampling, every cohort member was nominally healthy, though immune exposures that went unrecorded were likely present. The donor tested CMV seronegative and was one of the 352 seronegative cohort members. Each donor provided a peripheral blood sample, and peripheral blood mononuclear cells were used for TCR beta sequencing. Genomic DNA was extracted from the blood cell samples with the Qiagen DNeasy Blood Extraction Kit. Here is what the overall study found, with its caveats: About 17 rarely observed V segments, including chromosome 9 orphons, were excluded from the earlier analysis of several hundred of the donors because counts were too low. Across donors, most TCR sequences were observed very rarely, whereas some public TCRs were present in many individuals. In the study, around 160 TCR beta chains were listed as associated with cytomegalovirus. Correlated functional status among segregating V segments might be attributable to linkage disequilibrium, but an unknown experimental factor could not be ruled out. The only immune exposure information available for the cohort was CMV serostatus. A later analysis reported that several top co-occurrence clusters appeared linked to parvovirus B19, influenza, CMV and Epstein-Barr virus. Because the 87-base-pair reads could not distinguish some IMGT-functional V segments, including TRBV6-2 and TRBV6-3, those segments were excluded. A cluster of highly shared sequence variants was judged likely to be a technical artifact of the sequencing pipeline. A further reported finding was that TCR beta sequences accurately predicted the HLA-A and HLA-B alleles for most subjects in the first cohort. In a later analysis, HLA-associated TCR beta chains were found to be more clonally expanded and to have lower generation probabilities than equally common non-associated chains. When HLA alleles, especially DR and DQ, strongly co-occurred, TCR associations were difficult to assign to individual alleles. Cytomegalovirus status was reported to be diagnosed by the classifier with high specificity and sensitivity in both the original and validation cohorts. In this cohort, only TCR beta chains were sequenced, and detectable features were limited by the absence of alpha or paired-chain data. In an earlier analysis of roughly 560 of the donors, most TCR beta V segments were observed in productive rearrangements about 90% or about 30% of the time, broadly matching IMGT annotations. The authors suggested that the approach could potentially be generalized to other disease states and immunological phenotypes. In a later analysis, most CMV-associated TCR beta chains were found to appear HLA-restricted, with HLA associations seemingly driven largely by CMV exposure. At a false discovery rate of 0.05, a later analysis linked around 17,000 TCR beta sequences to specific HLA alleles. In a later genetic analysis, fewer N-insertions in productive TCRs were reported among donors in an Asian-associated ancestry cluster than the roughly 700-donor mean. Roughly uniform sequencing depth across donors was assumed in presence/absence analyses, although this assumption may not hold. Because HLA typing was unavailable for some donors at each locus, only the typed subset was used in association tests. A later genetic analysis associated a missense DCLRE1C variant with V-gene and J-gene trimming of TCR beta chains, and an independent cohort replicated the association. Three of the identified cytomegalovirus-associated TCR beta chains were confirmed in vitro to be specific for cytomegalovirus antigens. According to a later analysis, TCR association rates differed among HLA loci, with DRB1 alleles showing the most associated TCRs and HLA-C alleles showing the fewest.

The germline V gene (reference sequence) sets CDR1 to GTSNPN and CDR2 to SVGIG. The CDR3 covers 16 residues, taking in both the cysteine and the phenylalanine. The retained sequence is limited to the CDR3, 48 bases, with the frame set at the first base. Germline trimming: 2 bases from V, 4 bases from J; junction bases outside gene matches: 6. The V gene is TRBV30 and the J gene is TRBJ2-3, with 13 bases matching TRBD2. The receptor was isolated from a man under 40 in good health and CMV-seronegative. The sequenced sample was PBMCs. The sequenced DNA: TGTGCCTGGAGTTCCGGGACTAGCGGGGTCTCAGATACGCAGTATTTT. Translated, it gives CAWSSGTSGVSDTQYF.